This entry concerns a single TCR beta chain. Its antigen is not known. V lost 0 bases and J 5 bases, leaving 16 bases between the germline ends. Germline assignment: CDR1 SGHRS and CDR2 YFSETQ. The CDR3 covers 16 residues. This entry comes from a study of identifying expanded T cells in peripheral blood. Study observations and caveats: About 1.2 clones differed between technical replicates, versus about 17 and 20 over time.

Here immunoSEQ multiplex PCR was the method, and the copy in TCRdb shows in-frame clones only, minus some. The repertoire consists of roughly 82,000 clones, with around four fifths occurring once and the leading ten covering 15% to 20%. The material sequenced was blood. The rearrangement links TRBV5-1 to TRBJ2-3, with TRBD2 as a possible D gene (7 bases). The receptor's source is a person aged 18 to 75 in good health. This CDR3 reads CASSLEGGQNKDTQYF. CDR3 nucleotide sequence: TGCGCCAGCAGCTTGGAGGGGGGGCAAAATAAAGATACGCAGTATTTT.